Below are 20 T cell receptor beta chains sequenced from a single sample in a study of spatial heterogeneity in lung cancer. TCRdb re-derived calls from the 5' RACE reads in MiXCR, one entry per CDR3 protein. Of around 4,400 distinct CDR3 sequences listed, over 20% are singletons. The time point here: sample taken at primary tumor resection. Material for sequencing was whole RNA from tumor, nontumor lung or frozen PBMC, left unsorted. The sequences come from normal lung tissue next to the tumor, collected at surgery. These receptor sequences come from a female donor with early-stage non-small cell lung cancer.

As regards this clonotype: This beta chain was picked up by a library intended for alpha chains and is off target, so its count carries little meaning. The chain joins TRBV12-3 or TRBV12-4 to TRBJ2-7, with D uncertain. This CDR3 has 11 amino acids. V lost 6 bases to trimming and J lost 6 bases, with 9 bases between them. The CDR3 DNA is TGTGCCAGCAGCCAGAATCGCGAGCAGTACTTC. The encoded protein is CASSQNREQYF.

A remark on this clonotype: With the library built for alpha chains, this beta chain is off target and its frequency is not meaningful. V and J are TRBV5-1 and TRBJ2-1, with 8 positions matching TRBD1. Germline values: CDR1 SGHRS, CDR2 YFSETQ. This CDR3 spans 15 amino acids. After removal of 4 bases from V and 2 bases from J, the junction contained 5 bases not matched to a gene. In DNA form, the CDR3 reads TGCGCCAGCAGCATCGGACAGGGCCCCTACAATGAGCAGTTCTTC. This encodes CASSIGQGPYNEQFF. The full variable domain, its missing parts supplied by reference TRBV5-1 and TRBJ2-1, is KAGVTQTPRYLIKTRGQQVTLSCSPISGHRSVSWYQQTPGQGLQFLFEYFSETQRNKGNFPGRFSGRQFSNSRSEMNVSTLELGDSALYLCASSIGQGPYNEQFFGPGTRLTVL.

Worth noting for this clonotype: A library prepared for alpha chains yielded this beta chain as an off-target read; its size is of little meaning. The gene calls are TRBV4-3 and TRBJ2-4; D is uncertain. The CDR3 length is 19 residues. Germline assignment: CDR1 LGHNA and CDR2 YSLEER. V dropped 4 bases and J dropped 1 base, with 23 bases sitting between them. The CDR3 loop reads CASSLFPYTELGAKNIQYF. CDR3 DNA: TGCGCCAGCAGCCTCTTTCCCTACACGGAATTAGGGGCCAAAAACATTCAGTACTTC.

By its share, this clonotype is medium-sized. In a library made to pick up alpha chains, this beta chain is a stray read with a size that means little. The chain joins TRBV7-9 to TRBJ2-1; TRBD2 is a possible D gene (7 bases). Germline V gives CDR1 SEHNR, CDR2 FQNEAQ (reference sequence). The CDR3 length is 13 residues. V was shortened by 4 bases and J by 6 bases, with 10 bases between the two germline ends. CDR3 DNA sequence: TGTGCCAGCAGCTGGGAGGGGGGCAATGAGCAGTTCTTC. This gives the protein CASSWEGGNEQFF.

This clonotype was picked up many times. Within a library made for alpha chains, this beta chain is off target, and its count is uninformative. The rearrangement uses TRBV28 and TRBJ1-1; 10 bases agree with TRBD1. V shed 9 bases and J 4 bases; nucleotides not matched to a gene: 2. CDR3 size: 12 residues. Germline lookup yields CDR1 MDHEN and CDR2 SYDVKM. The CDR3 protein is CASGDRGTEAFF. DNA of the CDR3: TGTGCCAGTGGGGACAGGGGCACTGAAGCTTTCTTT.

By its share, this clonotype is medium-sized. This beta chain is a stray sequence in a library constructed for alpha chains; its clone size is not meaningful. The chain employs TRBV12-3 or TRBV12-4 and TRBJ2-7, with D hard to call. The CDR3 loop spans 13 amino acids. Between the trimmed V and J ends, which lost 2 bases and 6 bases, there was a span of 11 bases. The CDR3 bases are TGTGCCAGCAGTTTACCAGACGGAAGCGAGCAGTACTTC. This gives the protein CASSLPDGSEQYF.

As regards this clonotype: This beta chain came through as a stray read in a library set up for alpha chains, and its size says little. The rearrangement joins TRBV11-2 to TRBJ2-7, with no clear D. The CDR3 spans 13 residues. Germline V CDR1 and CDR2: SGHAT, FQNNGV. Trimming took 1 base from V and 1 from J, leaving 5 bases between them. The CDR3 here is CASSLGQSYEQYF. CDR3 nucleotides: TGTGCCAGCAGCTTAGGACAATCCTACGAGCAGTACTTC.

Comment on this clonotype: This beta chain was picked up by a library intended for alpha chains and is off target, so its count carries little meaning. The chain recombines TRBV28 with TRBJ1-1; D is unresolved. Trimming removed 2 bases from V and 6 bases from J, with 7 bases in between. CDR3 length: 12 residues. Germline V lookup: CDR1 MDHEN, CDR2 SYDVKM. The chain's CDR3 is CASSLGGAEAFF. The CDR3 DNA reads as TGTGCCAGCAGTTTAGGCGGGGCTGAAGCTTTCTTT.

Only a few counts were recorded for this clonotype. Since the library was made to target alpha chains, this beta chain is a stray read and its abundance is not meaningful. The chain employs TRBV9 and TRBJ2-3; D call uncertain. The CDR3 spans 15 residues. Germline values: CDR1 SGDLS, CDR2 YYNGEE. Trimming removed 0 bases at V and 4 bases at J, with 12 bases between. DNA for the CDR3: TGTGCCAGCAGCGTAGTCGGCGGCACCGCAGATACGCAGTATTTT. This translates into CASSVVGGTADTQYF. Complete variable domain (other parts from reference TRBV9 and TRBJ2-3): DSGVTQTPKHLITATGQRVTLRCSPRSGDLSVYWYQQSLDQGLQFLIQYYNGEERAKGNILERFSAQQFPDLHSELNLSSLELGDSALYFCASSVVGGTADTQYFGPGTRLTVL.

This clonotype is medium-sized in the sample. Since the library was made to target alpha chains, this beta chain is a stray read and its abundance is not meaningful. The gene calls are TRBV6-6 and TRBJ2-5, with D unresolved. The CDR3 has 13 residues. V shed 6 bases and J shed 2 bases, with 10 bases lying between them. Looked up from germline, CDR1 is MNHNY and CDR2 is SVGAGI (reference sequence). CDR3 amino acids: CASRDDNQETQYF. CDR3 DNA: TGTGCCAGCAGAGACGACAATCAAGAGACCCAGTACTTC.

Note on this clonotype: The library was designed around alpha chains, so this beta chain is a stray read whose abundance carries little weight. J is TRBJ2-7 and V is TRBV15, with 7 bases aligning to TRBD1. The CDR3 has 13 residues. Germline CDR1 reads LNHNV; CDR2 reads YYDKDF (reference sequence). V lost 4 bases to trimming and J lost 4 bases; unmatched junction nucleotides: 4. CDR3 nucleotide sequence: TGTGCCACCAGCAAAGGGGGCGGGTACGAGCAGTACTTC. Its protein product is CATSKGGGYEQYF.

In this sample, this clonotype is medium-sized. With the library built for alpha chains, this beta chain is off target and its frequency is not meaningful. The V call is TRBV7-3, the J call TRBJ2-3; a possible D gene is TRBD2 (7 bases). The length of the CDR3 is 15 residues. Germline V gene lookup returns CDR1 SGHTA and CDR2 FQGTGA. Trimming left V 3 bases short and J 4 bases short, with 14 bases between. The CDR3: CASSLSGGPPDTQYF. CDR3 nucleotides: TGTGCCAGCAGCTTGTCCGGGGGGCCCCCAGATACGCAGTATTTT.

On this clonotype: Since the library was made to target alpha chains, this beta chain is a stray read and its abundance is not meaningful. The rearrangement links TRBV12-3 or TRBV12-4 to TRBJ1-5, with no clear D. The ends were cut back, 0 bases at V and 6 bases at J, with 12 bases in the middle. The CDR3 is made up of 15 amino acids. CDR3 DNA: TGTGCCAGCAGTTTAGCGCCGGTCGGAACTCAGCCCCAGCATTTT. It yields the protein CASSLAPVGTQPQHF.

By sample fraction, this clonotype is medium-sized. The library was built for alpha chains, so this beta chain is an off-target read and its size means little. V is TRBV11-1 and J is TRBJ2-6, with TRBD2 identical over 12 bases. This CDR3 is 18 amino acids long. Trimming removed 6 bases from V and 0 bases from J; junction bases left unmatched: 6. Germline V lookup: CDR1 SGHAT, CDR2 FQDESV (reference sequence). This CDR3 is CASRSGTSGYSGANVLTF. The CDR3 DNA sequence: TGTGCCAGCAGATCCGGGACTAGCGGGTACTCTGGGGCCAACGTCCTGACTTTC.

This clonotype qualifies as medium-sized. A library made for alpha chains picked up this beta chain off target, so its size means little. The chain combines TRBV20-1 with TRBJ2-2, with D uncertain. Germline assignment: CDR1 DFQATT and CDR2 SNEGSKA (reference sequence). This CDR3 region has 14 residues. Trimming removed 4 bases from V and 1 base from J, with 10 bases in between. This chain's CDR3 is CSAMDLQNTGELFF. CDR3 nucleotides: TGCAGTGCTATGGACCTCCAGAACACCGGGGAGCTGTTTTTT.

This clonotype has at least ten counts. The size of this beta chain means little, since it is a stray read in a library made for alpha chains. V and J are TRBV20-1 and TRBJ1-4, with no clear D. Trimming left V 1 base short and J 8 bases short, with 17 bases between. Germline V gene sequence: CDR1 DFQATT, CDR2 SNEGSKA (reference sequence). The CDR3 is made up of 15 amino acids. The CDR3 is CSARGLGHLGEKLFF. CDR3 nucleotide sequence: TGCAGTGCTAGAGGTCTCGGGCATTTGGGAGAAAAACTGTTTTTT.

As for this clonotype: This beta chain is a stray read from a library made for alpha chains; its abundance is not meaningful. This chain uses TRBV7-2 with TRBJ2-3; D might be TRBD2 (5 bases). Trimming removed 10 bases at V and 3 bases at J, with 20 bases between. From germline, CDR1 is SGHTA and CDR2 FQGNSA. The CDR3 loop spans 15 amino acids. The CDR3 spells CATARDTGKTDTQYF. As DNA, the CDR3 is TGTGCCACTGCACGGGATACTGGTAAAACAGATACGCAGTATTTT.

This clonotype rates as large. The library was built for alpha chains, so this beta chain is an off-target read and its size means little. This sequence joins TRBV7-8 and TRBJ2-2, with 10 positions matching TRBD2. Germline V gives CDR1 SGHVS, CDR2 FQNEAQ. Germline trimming cut 5 bases from V and 6 bases from J; bases unmatched to any gene: 6. The CDR3 is made up of 15 amino acids. The CDR3 loop is CASSRSGGAAGELFF. The CDR3 bases are TGTGCCAGCAGCCGCAGCGGGGGGGCCGCCGGGGAGCTGTTTTTT.

In this sample, this clonotype is medium-sized. Being off target in a library aimed at alpha chains, this beta chain has a size of little meaning. The rearrangement joins TRBV28 to TRBJ1-6; 9 nucleotides agree with TRBD1. V dropped 5 bases and J dropped 5; count of bases not matched to a gene: 4. This CDR3 has 15 amino acids. CDR1 MDHEN and CDR2 SYDVKM come from the germline V gene. The CDR3 region is CASSLQGADNSPLHF. The CDR3 region has the DNA TGTGCCAGCAGTCTACAGGGGGCGGATAATTCACCCCTCCACTTT.

By sample share, this clonotype is medium-sized (0.01 to 0.1%). This beta chain is off target for a library built for alpha chains, so its abundance means little. The chain links TRBV6-2 or TRBV6-3 to TRBJ2-3; the D gene is possibly TRBD2 (6 bases). V was trimmed by 5 bases and J by 0 bases, leaving 12 bases between them. Germline CDR1 and CDR2: MNHEY and SVGEGT. CDR3 length: 15 residues. Written as DNA, the CDR3 is TGTGCCAGCAGTCCGCGACTAGGTAGCACAGATACGCAGTATTTT. This encodes CASSPRLGSTDTQYF.